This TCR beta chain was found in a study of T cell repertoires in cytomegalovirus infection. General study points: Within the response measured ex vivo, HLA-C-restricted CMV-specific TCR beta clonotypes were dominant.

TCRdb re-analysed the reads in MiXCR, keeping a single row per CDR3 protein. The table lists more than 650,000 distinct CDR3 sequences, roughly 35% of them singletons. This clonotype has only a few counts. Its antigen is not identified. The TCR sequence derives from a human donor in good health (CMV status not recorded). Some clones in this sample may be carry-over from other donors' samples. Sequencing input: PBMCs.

The CDR3 loop is CASSLASQSYEQYF. The CDR3 DNA is TGTGCCAGCAGCTTAGCGTCGCAGTCCTACGAGCAGTACTTC. J is TRBJ2-7 and V is TRBV7-9; unclear D gene. Trimming left V 0 bases short and J 1 base short, with 7 bases between. The CDR3 is 14 amino acids. Per the germline V gene, CDR1 is SEHNR and CDR2 is FQNEAQ (reference sequence).